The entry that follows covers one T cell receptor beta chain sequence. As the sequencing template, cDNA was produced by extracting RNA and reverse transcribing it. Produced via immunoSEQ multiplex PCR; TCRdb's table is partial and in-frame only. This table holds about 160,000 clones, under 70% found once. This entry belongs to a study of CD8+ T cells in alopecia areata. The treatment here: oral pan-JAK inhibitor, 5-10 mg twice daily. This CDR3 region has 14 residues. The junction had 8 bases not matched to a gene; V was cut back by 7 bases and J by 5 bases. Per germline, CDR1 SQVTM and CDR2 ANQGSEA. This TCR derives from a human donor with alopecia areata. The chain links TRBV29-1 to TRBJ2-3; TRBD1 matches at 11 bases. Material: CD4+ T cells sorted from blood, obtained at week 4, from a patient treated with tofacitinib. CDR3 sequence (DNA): TGCAGCGGCGCGACGGGACAGGGGGGAGATACGCAGTATTTT. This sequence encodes CSGATGQGGDTQYF.